A single T cell receptor beta chain is shown here with its context. What it binds is unknown. Primers: 60 Vbeta forward and 13 Jbeta reverse. The method was immunoSEQ multiplex PCR; TCRdb's version includes in-frame clones alone and lacks a portion of them. Here the sample spans around 200,000 clones, less than 90% being singletons. This specimen comes from a study of cytomegalovirus exposure and HLA in healthy donors. CDR3 size: 13 residues. V lost 5 bases and J lost 6; bases outside the gene matches: 4. Per germline, CDR1 LNHDA and CDR2 SQIVND (reference sequence). Study findings and constraints: Earlier analysis yielded a pattern in which most TCR beta V segments were productive about 90% or about 30% of the time. Using a false discovery rate of 0.05, a later analysis showed that fewer than 20,000 TCR beta sequences were associated with HLA alleles. It was taken for granted in presence/absence analyses that sequencing depth across donors was roughly uniform.

The sequencing input was PBMCs. V and J are TRBV19 and TRBJ1-5; 7 bases fit TRBD1. The receptor comes from a man between 50 and 59 years old in good health and CMV-seronegative. The CDR3 coding sequence is TGTGCCAGTAGTGACAGGGTCAGTCAGCCCCAGCATTTT. This translates into CASSDRVSQPQHF. Full variable domain (outside the CDR3, taken from reference TRBV19 and TRBJ1-5): DGGITQSPKYLFRKEGQNVTLSCEQNLNHDAMYWYRQDPGQGLRLIYYSQIVNDFQKGDIAEGYSVSREKKESFPLTVTSAQKNPTAFYLCASSDRVSQPQHFGDGTRLSIL.